Listed below are T cell receptor beta chains from one sample, sequenced in a study of T cells after yellow fever vaccination. MiXCR, run by TCRdb on the 5' RACE reads, gives a single entry per CDR3 protein. The sample has about 300,000 distinct CDR3 sequences, around 7% seen once. Source: PBMCs, taken 35 to 50 days after the first yellow fever vaccination. These receptors came from a man aged 18 to 30 who received the YFV17D yellow fever vaccine. Both conserved end residues are part of each CDR3. The D gene is left open where the match is weak. Rows give clone size only sometimes, using once, few, many, or a class for an expanded clone.

j_call,v_call,clone_size,d_call,cdr3_aa,cdr3_nt
TRBJ2-5,TRBV24-1,many,TRBD2,CATSGLAGPHTTRETQYF,TGTGCCACCAGTGGGCTAGCGGGGCCACATACCACGCGGGAGACCCAGTACTTC
TRBJ2-5,TRBV20-1,few,TRBD1,CSAARGITGGMETQYF,TGCAGTGCTGCCCGAGGGATAACAGGGGGCATGGAGACCCAGTACTTC
TRBJ2-1,TRBV5-6,-,TRBD1,CASSPGTGINEQFF,TGTGCCAGCAGCCCCGGGACAGGGATCAATGAGCAGTTCTTC
TRBJ2-2,TRBV7-3,few,TRBD2,CASSFGLAGTGELFF,TGTGCCAGCAGCTTTGGACTAGCGGGGACCGGGGAGCTGTTTTTT
TRBJ2-3,TRBV7-2,many,TRBD2,CASSRTSPYTDTQYF,TGTGCCAGCAGCCGGACTAGTCCCTACACAGATACGCAGTATTTT
TRBJ2-5,TRBV7-2,-,-,CASSLTRRGRRGTQYF,TGTGCCAGCAGCTTAACTCGACGGGGACGTCGGGGGACCCAGTACTTC
TRBJ1-4,TRBV7-9,few,-,CASSTGLTGTNEKLFF,TGTGCCAGCAGCACCGGCCTGACAGGCACTAATGAAAAACTGTTTTTT
TRBJ1-2,TRBV27,-,TRBD1,CASSLTLGTAYGYTF,TGTGCCAGCAGTTTAACCCTCGGGACAGCTTATGGCTACACCTTC
TRBJ2-2,TRBV3-1,-,-,CASSQVDWLFTGELFF,TGTGCCAGCAGCCAAGTTGACTGGCTGTTCACCGGGGAGCTGTTTTTT
TRBJ2-1,TRBV12-3/TRBV12-4,-,-,CASSFVGTGNNEQFF,TGTGCCAGCAGTTTCGTGGGGACGGGGAACAATGAGCAGTTCTTC
TRBJ2-5,TRBV4-3,few,-,CASSQKLRDRETQYF,TGCGCCAGCAGCCAAAAGTTACGGGACCGAGAGACCCAGTACTTC